The 14 T cell receptor beta chains below come from one sample, sequenced in a study of naive and memory T cell subsets. Two oligonucleotides, mixed equimolar, formed the beta constant-region primer covering TRBC1 and TRBC2. Ligated cDNA was amplified by four rounds of PCR with nested alpha and beta constant-region primers and SP2. TCRdb reprocessed the UMI-ligation and nested PCR reads via MiXCR and lists one record per CDR3 protein. This sample has over 110,000 distinct CDR3 sequences, with approximately 20% found just once. Findings of the study overall: Especially in CD8 cells, naive repertoires contained a few larger clonotypes, possibly CD45RA-re-expressing memory cells.

No antigen has been assigned to these receptors. Sample: naive CD8+ T cells from blood. The receptors were sampled from a human donor in good health.

This clonotype has only a few counts. The chain combines TRBV12-3 or TRBV12-4 with TRBJ2-7; 9 bases line up with TRBD1. Trimming cost V 4 bases and J 5 bases; bases outside gene matches: 6. CDR3 size: 14 residues. CDR3 DNA sequence: TGTGCCAGCAGTTCCCCGGGACAGGGTAACGAGCAGTACTTC. This encodes CASSSPGQGNEQYF.

This clonotype occurred many times. The chain employs TRBV4-1 and TRBJ1-1; D not resolved. Per germline, CDR1 MGHRA and CDR2 YSYEKL. The CDR3 totals 14 residues. Trimming shortened V by 0 bases and J by 3 bases, and 8 bases separated the two germline ends. CDR3 in amino acids: CASSQERGYTEAFF. CDR3 in DNA: TGCGCCAGCAGCCAAGAGCGGGGTTACACTGAAGCTTTCTTT.

This clonotype was counted at least ten times. This sequence joins TRBV4-1 and TRBJ1-5; TRBD1 aligns across 8 bases. This CDR3 has 16 amino acids. Trimming cost V 0 bases and J 2 bases; bases outside gene matches: 3. Germline CDR1 and CDR2: MGHRA and YSYEKL. Written as DNA, the CDR3 is TGCGCCAGCAGCCAAGATACGACAGGGGGCAATCAGCCCCAGCATTTT. Translated, it gives CASSQDTTGGNQPQHF.

This clonotype was observed at least ten times. This rearrangement joins TRBV5-6 to TRBJ1-1; TRBD1 matches 7 bases. The CDR3 runs 14 residues. CDR1 is SGHDT, CDR2 YYEEEE, per germline. V shed 2 bases, J shed 4 bases, and the junction held 5 bases outside the gene matches. CDR3 sequence (DNA): TGTGCCAGCAGCTTTGGTGCAGGGGGCACTGAAGCTTTCTTT. Residues: CASSFGAGGTEAFF. The variable domain in full, with the rest retrieved from reference TRBV5-6 and TRBJ1-1, is DAGVTQSPTHLIKTRGQQVTLRCSPKSGHDTVSWYQQALGQGPQFIFQYYEEEERQRGNFPDRFSGHQFPNYSSELNVNALLLGDSALYLCASSFGAGGTEAFFGQGTRLTVV.

CDR3 in amino acids: CASSYGETTYNEQFF. The CDR3 nucleotides read TGTGCCAGCAGTTACGGAGAGACTACCTACAATGAGCAGTTCTTC. The V gene is TRBV6-5, the J gene TRBJ2-1, with D tentatively TRBD2 (5 bases). The CDR3 contains 15 residues. With 2 bases removed from V and 2 bases from J, the gap between germline ends came to 10 bases. Germline loops: CDR1 MNHEY, CDR2 SVGAGI.

The J gene is TRBJ2-1, the V gene TRBV10-3; no clear D gene. The V end was cut by 3 bases, the J end by 5 bases, with 11 bases between. The CDR3 is 14 amino acids. CDR1 and CDR2 from the germline V gene are ENHRY and SYGVKD. The CDR3 reads CAISDLDANNEQFF. The DNA of the CDR3 is TGTGCCATCAGTGACCTGGACGCAAACAATGAGCAGTTCTTC.

This clonotype has only a few counts. This chain connects TRBV30 to TRBJ2-7; no definite D call. Germline V gives CDR1 GTSNPN, CDR2 SVGIG (reference sequence). This CDR3 comprises 12 residues. The germline V and J ends were trimmed by 3 bases and 2 bases, with 8 bases remaining between them. CDR3 in amino acids: CAWSPFAYEQYF. The DNA for the CDR3 is TGTGCCTGGAGCCCATTTGCCTACGAGCAGTACTTC.

This clonotype was found a few times. This chain links TRBV29-1 with TRBJ2-5, with D unresolved. The CDR3 runs to 14 residues. CDR1 and CDR2 from the germline V gene are SQVTM and ANQGSEA. V shed 3 bases and J shed 1 base, with 12 bases lying between them. As DNA, the CDR3 is TGCAGCGTTGACTTGGCGGAAACCCAAGAGACCCAGTACTTC. Its translation: CSVDLAETQETQYF.

J is TRBJ2-1 and V is TRBV29-1; D not resolved. Germline CDR1 reads SQVTM; CDR2 reads ANQGSEA. V was trimmed by 6 bases and J by 0 bases, leaving 27 bases between them. The CDR3 contains 19 residues. In nucleotides, the CDR3 is TGCAGCGTGAATGGACCCTTCCTCCCTAGTTCCACCTCCTACAATGAGCAGTTCTTC. Translating it yields CSVNGPFLPSSTSYNEQFF.

This rearrangement joins TRBV2 to TRBJ2-5; D gene uncertain. CDR3 size: 14 residues. CDR1 SNHLY and CDR2 FYNNEI come from the germline V gene. The ends were cut back, 5 bases at V and 1 base at J, with 11 bases in the middle. CDR3 DNA: TGTGCCAGCAGTTTCCTCCTGGCCCAAGAGACCCAGTACTTC. Amino acid sequence: CASSFLLAQETQYF.

The chain uses TRBV29-1 and TRBJ1-2, with 7 bases matching TRBD1. This CDR3 comprises 13 residues. CDR1 and CDR2 (germline): SQVTM, ANQGSEA. Germline trimming cut 7 bases from V and 2 bases from J; bases unmatched to any gene: 7. CDR3 region: CSARQGGNYGYTF. CDR3 in DNA: TGCAGCGCCCGACAGGGAGGGAACTATGGCTACACCTTC.

This clonotype was detected a few times. The chain has TRBV12-3 or TRBV12-4 and TRBJ1-5; a weak D match, TRBD1 (6 bases). This CDR3 spans 14 amino acids. V gave up 3 bases and J gave up 4 bases, with 10 bases separating them. This chain's CDR3 is CASSFRTENQPQHF. The CDR3 region has the DNA TGTGCCAGCAGTTTCAGGACAGAAAATCAGCCCCAGCATTTT.

J is TRBJ2-2 and V is TRBV29-1; no definite D call. The CDR3 totals 14 residues. Germline values: CDR1 SQVTM, CDR2 ANQGSEA. V lost 1 base and J lost 1, with 7 bases in between. DNA of the CDR3: TGCAGCGTTGAAGGTGGCGTGAACACCGGGGAGCTGTTTTTT. It translates to CSVEGGVNTGELFF.

This clonotype was seen a handful of times. The CDR3 DNA is TGTGCCAGCAGCTCCCCCGGGGTCACCTACACAGATACGCAGTATTTT. Its protein product is CASSSPGVTYTDTQYF. The chain combines TRBV7-9 with TRBJ2-3; D may be TRBD2 (5 bases). The V and J ends lost 4 bases and 2 bases respectively, with 16 bases between them. From germline, CDR1 is SEHNR and CDR2 FQNEAQ (reference sequence). This CDR3 comprises 16 residues. Full variable domain (missing parts from reference TRBV7-9 and TRBJ2-3): DTGVSQNPRHKITKRGQNVTFRCDPISEHNRLYWYRQTLGQGPEFLTYFQNEAQLEKSRLLSDRFSAERPKGSFSTLEIQRTEQGDSAMYLCASSSPGVTYTDTQYFGPGTRLTVL.